A selection of T cell receptor beta chains follows, all from one sample in a study of CD8 T cells in ankylosing spondylitis. One entry per CDR3 protein results from TCRdb running MiXCR on the 5' RACE reads. This sample carries under 200,000 distinct CDR3 sequences, around a tenth of them seen once, and the ten largest clones take almost 30%. The sequenced sample was blood, either unsorted or a sorted T cell fraction (not recorded which). The receptors shown here come from a male donor with ankylosing spondylitis or in good health (not recorded which). CDR3s include the opening cysteine and the closing phenylalanine or tryptophan. The order of the fields is CDR3 length, clone size, J gene, V gene, D gene, CDR3 protein, CDR3 DNA. The D gene is left open where the match is weak. Size tells how often a clone was seen (once, few, many) or the class of an expanded clone, and some rows leave it out.

15 | many | TRBJ1-2 | TRBV11-3 | - | CASSETPPWGYGYTF | TGTGCCAGCAGCGAGACACCACCCTGGGGCTATGGCTACACCTTC
16 | few | TRBJ2-7 | TRBV11-2 | - | CASSWQGGSETYEQYF | TGTGCCAGCAGCTGGCAAGGCGGTAGCGAGACCTACGAGCAGTACTTC
16 | few | TRBJ1-3 | TRBV19 | - | CASSMKGMDSGNTIYF | TGTGCCAGTAGTATGAAGGGGATGGACTCTGGAAACACCATATATTTT
18 | - | TRBJ2-3 | TRBV11-2 | - | CASSLEGWTDSSTDTQYF | TGTGCCAGCAGCTTAGAGGGTTGGACAGACTCTAGCACAGATACGCAGTATTTT
15 | many | TRBJ2-7 | TRBV6-1 | - | CASSVSPRTFYEQYF | TGTGCCAGCAGCGTCTCCCCGCGGACCTTCTACGAGCAGTACTTC
18 | - | TRBJ2-5 | TRBV14 | TRBD2 | CASSGRAGGGRYQETQYF | TGTGCCAGCAGCGGAAGAGCTGGTGGCGGGAGGTACCAAGAGACCCAGTACTTC
15 | many | TRBJ2-7 | TRBV6-1 | - | CASRQDKGASYEQYF | TGTGCCAGCAGGCAAGACAAGGGTGCCTCCTACGAGCAGTACTTC
14 | - | TRBJ1-1 | TRBV29-1 | - | CSVVGRRGGTEAFF | TGCAGCGTTGTGGGACGGAGGGGAGGCACTGAAGCTTTCTTT
15 | few | TRBJ2-7 | TRBV7-9 | - | CASSLAGGPLREQYF | TGTGCCAGCAGCTTAGCGGGAGGCCCCCTGCGAGAGCAGTACTTC
13 | many | TRBJ2-1 | TRBV10-3 | - | CAISDPRIDEQFF | TGTGCCATCAGTGACCCCAGGATTGATGAGCAGTTCTTC
16 | few | TRBJ2-1 | TRBV12-2 | - | CASRLANPSSYNEQFF | TGTGCAAGTCGCTTAGCGAATCCGAGCTCCTACAATGAGCAGTTCTTC
15 | few | TRBJ2-3 | TRBV12-3/TRBV12-4 | TRBD2 | CASTLAGDVTDTQYF | TGTGCCAGCACCTTAGCGGGAGACGTAACAGATACGCAGTATTTT
16 | - | TRBJ2-1 | TRBV12-3/TRBV12-4 | - | CASSFMSAGRGSEQFF | TGTGCCAGCAGTTTTATGTCGGCTGGGAGGGGGAGTGAGCAGTTCTTC
15 | many | TRBJ2-4 | TRBV27 | TRBD1 | CASKRRGQGKNIQYF | TGTGCCAGCAAAAGGCGGGGACAGGGCAAAAACATTCAGTACTTC
14 | many | TRBJ2-7 | TRBV11-2 | - | CASSDSNVSGEQYF | TGTGCCAGCAGCGACAGTAATGTATCTGGCGAGCAGTACTTC
14 | many | TRBJ1-1 | TRBV15 | TRBD1 | CATSRDRGLAEAFF | TGTGCCACCAGCAGAGACAGGGGGCTGGCTGAAGCTTTCTTT
14 | many | TRBJ2-1 | TRBV2 | - | CASSAQQGYNEQFF | TGTGCCAGCAGCGCCCAACAGGGATACAATGAGCAGTTCTTC
16 | many | TRBJ2-7 | TRBV18 | TRBD1 | CASSPRPGTGVNEQYF | TGTGCCAGCTCACCACGCCCGGGGACAGGCGTCAACGAGCAGTACTTC
13 | - | TRBJ2-1 | TRBV5-4 | - | CASRGGMRGNMFF | TGTGCCAGCAGGGGGGGGATGAGGGGGAATATGTTCTTC
13 | many | TRBJ2-7 | TRBV7-9 | TRBD1 | CASSSGTEGEQYF | TGTGCCAGCAGCTCGGGGACAGAAGGCGAGCAGTACTTC
10 | many | TRBJ2-7 | TRBV2 | - | CATANYEQYF | TGTGCCACCGCGAACTACGAGCAGTACTTC
13 | - | TRBJ1-1 | TRBV12-3/TRBV12-4 | - | CASSLSDSTEAFF | TGTGCCAGCAGTTTAAGCGACTCCACTGAAGCTTTCTTT
15 | many | TRBJ2-7 | TRBV3-1 | - | CASSRGPLNSYEQYF | TGTGCCAGCAGCCGGGGACCTTTGAATTCCTACGAGCAGTACTTC
16 | many | TRBJ2-5 | TRBV6-2/TRBV6-3 | TRBD1 | CASSSVGGRDQETQYF | TGTGCCAGCAGTTCTGTAGGGGGCCGTGATCAAGAGACCCAGTACTTC
13 | many | TRBJ1-6 | TRBV7-8 | - | CASSSQAISPLHF | TGTGCCAGCAGCTCCCAGGCCATTTCACCCCTCCACTTT
15 | few | TRBJ1-1 | TRBV7-6 | TRBD1 | CASSFNRQGPTEAFF | TGTGCCAGCAGCTTCAATCGACAGGGGCCCACTGAAGCTTTCTTT
17 | many | TRBJ2-3 | TRBV12-3/TRBV12-4 | TRBD1 | CASRETGQPHYTDTQYF | TGTGCCAGCAGGGAAACGGGACAGCCCCATTACACAGATACGCAGTATTTT
14 | many | TRBJ2-2 | TRBV29-1 | - | CSVEFVTNTGELFF | TGCAGCGTTGAATTTGTGACGAACACCGGGGAGCTGTTTTTT
15 | many | TRBJ1-1 | TRBV14 | TRBD1 | CASSQENRGPPEAFF | TGTGCCAGCAGCCAAGAGAACAGGGGGCCCCCTGAAGCTTTCTTT
15 | - | TRBJ2-7 | TRBV19 | TRBD2 | CASSTVSGISYEQYF | TGTGCCAGTAGTACCGTCAGCGGGATCTCCTACGAGCAGTACTTC
14 | many | TRBJ2-7 | TRBV20-1 | TRBD1 | CSASPRDSLREQYF | TGCAGTGCCTCCCCTCGGGACAGTCTTCGCGAGCAGTACTTC
11 | once | TRBJ1-2 | TRBV27 | - | CATSGGDGYTF | TGTGCCACCAGTGGGGGTGATGGCTACACCTTC
15 | many | TRBJ2-7 | TRBV12-3/TRBV12-4 | - | CASSPQGGNLFGQYF | TGTGCCAGCAGTCCACAGGGGGGGAACCTTTTCGGGCAGTACTTC
13 | many | TRBJ2-2 | TRBV29-1 | - | CSVVGQNTGELFF | TGCAGCGTTGTAGGACAGAACACCGGGGAGCTGTTTTTT
15 | - | TRBJ1-4 | TRBV11-2 | TRBD1 | CASSSQGKVGEKLFF | TGTGCCAGCAGCTCACAGGGGAAAGTGGGGGAAAAACTGTTTTTT
15 | - | TRBJ2-7 | TRBV24-1 | TRBD1 | CATSDRQGGFYEQYF | TGTGCCACCAGTGACCGACAGGGGGGCTTCTACGAGCAGTACTTC
13 | many | TRBJ1-5 | TRBV5-1 | - | CASSLEIGQPQHF | TGCGCCAGCAGCTTGGAAATTGGTCAGCCCCAGCATTTT
14 | - | TRBJ1-6 | TRBV20-1 | - | CSAAQAALNSPLHF | TGCAGTGCCGCCCAGGCGGCCCTTAATTCACCCCTCCACTTT
15 | many | TRBJ2-2 | TRBV27 | TRBD1 | CASSWGQGNTGELFF | TGTGCCAGCAGTTGGGGACAGGGTAACACCGGGGAGCTGTTTTTT
16 | - | TRBJ2-1 | TRBV7-8 | - | CASSPTTRSRYNEQFF | TGTGCCAGCAGCCCGACGACTAGATCAAGATACAATGAGCAGTTCTTC
13 | - | TRBJ2-7 | TRBV12-3/TRBV12-4 | TRBD1 | CANSLGTGYEQYF | TGTGCCAACAGTTTGGGGACAGGCTACGAGCAGTACTTC
13 | many | TRBJ1-2 | TRBV6-1 | - | CASSGTRLFGYTF | TGTGCCAGCAGCGGGACTCGTCTTTTTGGCTACACCTTC
13 | many | TRBJ2-3 | TRBV5-1 | TRBD1 | CASGQGSTDTQYF | TGCGCCAGCGGACAGGGGAGCACAGATACGCAGTATTTT
15 | many | TRBJ1-2 | TRBV5-1 | - | CASSLGGASNYGYTF | TGCGCCAGCAGCTTGGGGGGGGCTTCGAACTATGGCTACACCTTC
15 | - | TRBJ1-1 | TRBV5-1 | TRBD1 | CASSLTGGGGTEAFF | TGCGCCAGCAGCTTAACAGGGGGCGGCGGCACTGAAGCTTTCTTT
13 | few | TRBJ1-2 | TRBV30 | - | CAWSENDNYGYTF | TGTGCCTGGAGTGAAAATGATAACTATGGCTACACCTTC
15 | - | TRBJ2-2 | TRBV11-3 | - | CASSHRRGNTGELFF | TGTGCCAGCAGCCACCGAAGAGGCAACACCGGGGAGCTGTTTTTT
14 | few | TRBJ2-7 | TRBV11-3 | - | CASSFDRGAYEQYF | TGTGCCAGCAGCTTTGATAGAGGGGCCTACGAGCAGTACTTC
14 | few | TRBJ1-6 | TRBV12-3/TRBV12-4 | TRBD1 | CASSLQGARSPLHF | TGTGCCAGCAGTCTTCAGGGGGCGCGTTCACCCCTCCACTTT
13 | - | TRBJ2-7 | TRBV29-1 | TRBD2 | CSASSGSPLGQYF | TGCAGCGCTTCTAGCGGGTCACCCTTAGGGCAGTACTTC
15 | few | TRBJ1-3 | TRBV10-1 | TRBD1 | CASSDGQGSGNTIYF | TGCGCCAGCTCGGACGGACAGGGCTCTGGAAACACCATATATTTT
13 | - | TRBJ2-2 | TRBV7-2 | - | CASSFRLTGELFF | TGTGCCAGCAGCTTCCGGTTAACCGGGGAGCTGTTTTTT
14 | many | TRBJ1-1 | TRBV6-1 | - | CASSDFAGNTEAFF | TGTGCCAGCAGCGATTTTGCAGGGAACACTGAAGCTTTCTTT
14 | few | TRBJ2-7 | TRBV11-2 | - | CASSLDGPGYEQYF | TGTGCCAGCAGCTTAGATGGGCCGGGCTACGAGCAGTACTTC
15 | few | TRBJ2-3 | TRBV6-1 | - | CASGFGTSSTDTQYF | TGTGCCAGCGGCTTCGGGACTTCTAGCACAGATACGCAGTATTTT
13 | few | TRBJ2-7 | TRBV15 | - | CATSRDSFGEQYF | TGTGCCACCAGCAGAGATAGCTTCGGCGAGCAGTACTTC
14 | many | TRBJ2-3 | TRBV6-2/TRBV6-3 | - | CASSYRFGSDTQYF | TGTGCCAGCAGTTACAGATTCGGGTCAGATACGCAGTATTTT